Listed below are T cell receptor beta chains from one sample, sequenced in a study of cytomegalovirus exposure and HLA in healthy donors. TCRdb keeps only in-frame clones here, not all; method: immunoSEQ multiplex PCR. This sample carries about 150,000 clones, about 80% of them seen once, and the ten largest clones take 1.5% to 1.8%. The source material was PBMCs. Source of these receptors: a man between 35 and 55 years old in good health and CMV-seronegative. CDR3s include the opening cysteine and the closing phenylalanine or tryptophan. A D gene is named only where the DNA matches it firmly. Clone size, where shown, is once, few, many, or a class for clones that have expanded.

j_call: TRBJ1-2; d_call: .; clone_size: few; v_call: TRBV7-2; cdr3_nt: TGTGCCAGCAGCCGCGGGAACAGCTATGGCTACACCTTC; cdr3_aa: CASSRGNSYGYTF
j_call: TRBJ2-2; d_call: .; clone_size: .; v_call: TRBV7-7; cdr3_nt: TGTGCCAGCAGCGGAGGGTCCGGGGAGCTGTTTTTT; cdr3_aa: CASSGGSGELFF
j_call: TRBJ2-1; d_call: .; clone_size: .; v_call: TRBV18; cdr3_nt: TGTGCCAGCTCACCATTCGTAGTACTAACCTACAATGAGCAGTTCTTC; cdr3_aa: CASSPFVVLTYNEQFF
j_call: TRBJ2-1; d_call: .; clone_size: .; v_call: TRBV27; cdr3_nt: TGTGCCAGCAGTTTTCGGGGGTCATCCTACAATGAGCAGTTCTTC; cdr3_aa: CASSFRGSSYNEQFF
j_call: TRBJ2-1; d_call: TRBD1; clone_size: .; v_call: TRBV2; cdr3_nt: TGTGCCAGCAGCCTAGACAGGGGCCCCTACAATGAGCAGTTCTTC; cdr3_aa: CASSLDRGPYNEQFF
j_call: TRBJ2-3; d_call: TRBD1; clone_size: .; v_call: TRBV28; cdr3_nt: TGTGCCAGCAGTCGGACAGGGGACACAGATACGCAGTATTTT; cdr3_aa: CASSRTGDTDTQYF
j_call: TRBJ2-1; d_call: TRBD2; clone_size: .; v_call: TRBV5-1; cdr3_nt: TGCGCCAGCAGCTTAGGACTAGCGGTAACCAATGAGCAGTTCTTC; cdr3_aa: CASSLGLAVTNEQFF
j_call: TRBJ2-5; d_call: .; clone_size: .; v_call: TRBV9; cdr3_nt: TGTGCCAGCAGCGTAGCGGGCAGGGAAGAGACCCAGTACTTC; cdr3_aa: CASSVAGREETQYF
j_call: TRBJ2-7; d_call: TRBD1; clone_size: few; v_call: TRBV9; cdr3_nt: TGTGCCAGCAGCGTAACGGACAGGGCCTACGAGCAGTACTTC; cdr3_aa: CASSVTDRAYEQYF
j_call: TRBJ1-1; d_call: .; clone_size: .; v_call: TRBV6-5; cdr3_nt: TGTGCCAGCAACCCCTGGGGCGGCGGCACTGAAGCTTTCTTT; cdr3_aa: CASNPWGGGTEAFF
j_call: TRBJ2-2; d_call: .; clone_size: .; v_call: TRBV5-1; cdr3_nt: TGCGCCAGCAGCTTGGACAGGGTAGCGAACACCGGGGAGCTGTTTTTT; cdr3_aa: CASSLDRVANTGELFF
j_call: TRBJ2-5; d_call: TRBD2; clone_size: .; v_call: TRBV11-3; cdr3_nt: TGTGCCAGCAGCTTGGGACTAGCGGAGCAAGAGACCCAGTACTTC; cdr3_aa: CASSLGLAEQETQYF
j_call: TRBJ2-7; d_call: .; clone_size: .; v_call: TRBV6-5; cdr3_nt: TGTGCCAGCAGTTACGGCAGTCCCTTCGAGCAGTACTTC; cdr3_aa: CASSYGSPFEQYF
j_call: TRBJ2-3; d_call: TRBD2; clone_size: few; v_call: TRBV9; cdr3_nt: TGTGCCAGCACCCCAGGGACTAGTGGGGGAGATACGCAGTATTTT; cdr3_aa: CASTPGTSGGDTQYF
j_call: TRBJ2-7; d_call: TRBD1; clone_size: few; v_call: TRBV7-9; cdr3_nt: TGTGCCAGCAGCTTCACAGGGGGCTCCTACGAGCAGTACTTC; cdr3_aa: CASSFTGGSYEQYF
j_call: TRBJ2-7; d_call: TRBD1; clone_size: .; v_call: TRBV6-6; cdr3_nt: TGTGCCAGCAGTTACCCGCAGGGACAGTCCTACGAGCAGTACTTC; cdr3_aa: CASSYPQGQSYEQYF
j_call: TRBJ2-1; d_call: TRBD1; clone_size: few; v_call: TRBV5-1; cdr3_nt: TGCGCCAGCAGCTTGGGACAGGGGTTCGGGAATGAGCAGTTCTTC; cdr3_aa: CASSLGQGFGNEQFF
j_call: TRBJ2-7; d_call: .; clone_size: once; v_call: TRBV28; cdr3_nt: TGTGCCAGCAGTTCGACCGGGGGAAGCTCCTACGAGCAGTACTTC; cdr3_aa: CASSSTGGSSYEQYF
j_call: TRBJ2-1; d_call: .; clone_size: .; v_call: TRBV19; cdr3_nt: TGTGCCAGTAGTCGGGGGACAGGGATTAGCGGGAGAGGATACAATGAGCAGTTCTTC; cdr3_aa: CASSRGTGISGRGYNEQFF
j_call: TRBJ2-7; d_call: .; clone_size: once; v_call: TRBV7-3; cdr3_nt: TGTGCCAGCAGCTTGGGTCTAGTCTACGAGCAGTACTTC; cdr3_aa: CASSLGLVYEQYF
j_call: TRBJ2-4; d_call: .; clone_size: once; v_call: TRBV5-1; cdr3_nt: TGCGCCAGCAGACATAGACAGGTTGAGATAGCCAAAAACATTCAGTACTTC; cdr3_aa: CASRHRQVEIAKNIQYF
j_call: TRBJ2-7; d_call: TRBD1; clone_size: .; v_call: TRBV11-2; cdr3_nt: TGTGCCAGCAGCTTAGGCCCGACAGGGAACGAGCAGTACTTC; cdr3_aa: CASSLGPTGNEQYF
j_call: TRBJ2-5; d_call: .; clone_size: .; v_call: TRBV19; cdr3_nt: TGTGCCAGTAGTATAGGGGAGGAGACCCAGTACTTC; cdr3_aa: CASSIGEETQYF
j_call: TRBJ2-7; d_call: .; clone_size: few; v_call: TRBV6-1; cdr3_nt: TGTGCCAGCAGTGAATCACTATACGAGCAGTACTTC; cdr3_aa: CASSESLYEQYF
j_call: TRBJ2-3; d_call: .; clone_size: once; v_call: TRBV5-8; cdr3_nt: TGTGCCAGCAGCTTGGATTGGGCAGCCACAGATACGCAGTATTTT; cdr3_aa: CASSLDWAATDTQYF
j_call: TRBJ1-6; d_call: .; clone_size: .; v_call: TRBV27; cdr3_nt: TGTGCCAGCAGGGCAGGGTATTCACCCCTCCACTTT; cdr3_aa: CASRAGYSPLHF
j_call: TRBJ2-7; d_call: .; clone_size: .; v_call: TRBV6-1; cdr3_nt: TGTGCCAGCAGCACCTCCCATGGCACCTACGAGCAGTACTTC; cdr3_aa: CASSTSHGTYEQYF
j_call: TRBJ2-7; d_call: TRBD2; clone_size: .; v_call: TRBV4-1; cdr3_nt: TGCGCCAGCAGCCAAGGGAGCGGGAGTATTTACGAGCAGTACTTC; cdr3_aa: CASSQGSGSIYEQYF
j_call: TRBJ1-5; d_call: .; clone_size: .; v_call: TRBV29-1; cdr3_nt: TGCAGCGTCGGTGAAGGAGGGTCCTATAGCAATCAGCCCCAGCATTTT; cdr3_aa: CSVGEGGSYSNQPQHF
j_call: TRBJ2-1; d_call: .; clone_size: .; v_call: TRBV6-5; cdr3_nt: TGTGCCAGCAGACCCGGACAGACGTACAATGAGCAGTTCTTC; cdr3_aa: CASRPGQTYNEQFF
j_call: TRBJ2-7; d_call: .; clone_size: .; v_call: TRBV28; cdr3_nt: TGTGCCAGCAGGCTAGGGCTAGCGTACTACGAGCAGTACTTC; cdr3_aa: CASRLGLAYYEQYF
j_call: TRBJ2-1; d_call: .; clone_size: .; v_call: TRBV19; cdr3_nt: TGTGCCAGTAGTATCCTAGGCATGGCCAATGAGCAGTTCTTC; cdr3_aa: CASSILGMANEQFF
j_call: TRBJ2-1; d_call: .; clone_size: .; v_call: TRBV6-4; cdr3_nt: TGTGCCAGCAGTGATCAGCGGAAGAGCTCCTACAATGAGCAGTTCTTC; cdr3_aa: CASSDQRKSSYNEQFF
j_call: TRBJ1-1; d_call: TRBD1; clone_size: .; v_call: TRBV9; cdr3_nt: TGTGCCAGCAGCGTAGCTACGGGGGGACAGGGGCCTTTCTTT; cdr3_aa: CASSVATGGQGPFF
j_call: TRBJ1-2; d_call: .; clone_size: .; v_call: TRBV29-1; cdr3_nt: TGCAGCGTTGATTGGACAGTTGGTGGCTACACCTTC; cdr3_aa: CSVDWTVGGYTF
j_call: TRBJ2-7; d_call: TRBD1; clone_size: .; v_call: TRBV27; cdr3_nt: TGTGCCAGCAGTTTGCCGAGGACAGGGGTCTACGAGCAGTACTTC; cdr3_aa: CASSLPRTGVYEQYF
j_call: TRBJ2-3; d_call: TRBD2; clone_size: .; v_call: TRBV6-5; cdr3_nt: TGTGCCACCTCGGGACTAGCGGGAGTTTCGGATACGCAGTATTTT; cdr3_aa: CATSGLAGVSDTQYF
j_call: TRBJ2-4; d_call: .; clone_size: .; v_call: TRBV5-4; cdr3_nt: TGTGCCAGCAGCCAGGGGTCGGAAAACATTCAGTACTTC; cdr3_aa: CASSQGSENIQYF
j_call: TRBJ1-2; d_call: .; clone_size: .; v_call: TRBV20-1; cdr3_nt: TGCAGTGCTAACGGAGGTCGGGGCTACACCTTC; cdr3_aa: CSANGGRGYTF
j_call: TRBJ1-2; d_call: TRBD1; clone_size: .; v_call: TRBV14; cdr3_nt: TGTGCCAGCAGCCAAGATCGGACAGGAGCTAACTATGGCTACACCTTC; cdr3_aa: CASSQDRTGANYGYTF
j_call: TRBJ2-3; d_call: .; clone_size: .; v_call: TRBV5-4; cdr3_nt: TGTGCCCAGGGCACAGATACGCAGTATTTT; cdr3_aa: CAQGTDTQYF
j_call: TRBJ1-5; d_call: .; clone_size: .; v_call: TRBV5-1; cdr3_nt: TGCGCCAGCAGCTTGGGGGGGGGTCAGCCCCAGCATTTT; cdr3_aa: CASSLGGGQPQHF
j_call: TRBJ2-3; d_call: TRBD2; clone_size: once; v_call: TRBV11-1; cdr3_nt: TGTGCCAGCAGTCCCGTGACTAGCGGGATAACGCAGTATTTT; cdr3_aa: CASSPVTSGITQYF
j_call: TRBJ1-5; d_call: .; clone_size: .; v_call: TRBV9; cdr3_nt: TGTGCCAGCAGCGTAGGCAGGGGACAGCCCCAGCATTTT; cdr3_aa: CASSVGRGQPQHF
j_call: TRBJ1-5; d_call: TRBD1; clone_size: once; v_call: TRBV28; cdr3_nt: TGTGCCAGCAGTAAGTGGGACAGGGTGGAAAGCAATCAGCCCCAGCATTTT; cdr3_aa: CASSKWDRVESNQPQHF